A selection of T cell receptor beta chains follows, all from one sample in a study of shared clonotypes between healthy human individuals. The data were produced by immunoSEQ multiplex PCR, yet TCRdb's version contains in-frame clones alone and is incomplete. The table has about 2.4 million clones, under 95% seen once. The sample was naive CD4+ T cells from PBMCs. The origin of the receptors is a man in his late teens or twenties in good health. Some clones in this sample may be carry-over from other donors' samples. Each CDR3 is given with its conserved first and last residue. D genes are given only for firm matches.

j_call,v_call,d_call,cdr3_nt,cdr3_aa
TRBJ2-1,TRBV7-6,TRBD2,TGTGCCAGCAGCTCAATCGCCGGGACTAGCGGAAACAATGAGCAGTTCTTC,CASSSIAGTSGNNEQFF
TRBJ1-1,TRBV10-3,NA,TGCGCCGCACGGGAGAACACTGAAGCTTTCTTT,CAARENTEAFF
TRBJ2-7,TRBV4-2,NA,TGTGCCAGCAGCCTGCCCGGGGCGAGGGGTTCCTACGAGCAGTACTTC,CASSLPGARGSYEQYF
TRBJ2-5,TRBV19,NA,TGTGCCAGTTCCGGACAGAGACAAGAGACCCAGTACTTC,CASSGQRQETQYF
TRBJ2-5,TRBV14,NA,TGTGCCAGCAGCCAAAGGTTCGTGGAGACCCAGTACTTC,CASSQRFVETQYF
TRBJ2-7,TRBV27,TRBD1,TGTGCCAGCAGTCTAAAAGGACAGGGCTACGAGCAGTACTTC,CASSLKGQGYEQYF
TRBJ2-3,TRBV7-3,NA,TGTGCCAGCAGCGGTGCCGGGCCAGGTTTGGACACAGATACGCAGTATTTT,CASSGAGPGLDTDTQYF
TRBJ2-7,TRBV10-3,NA,TGTGCCATCAGTGATTCCGGGGAGGCCCCCGGAAAGCAGTACTTC,CAISDSGEAPGKQYF
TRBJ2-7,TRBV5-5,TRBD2,TGTGCCAGCAGCTGGACTAGTAACGAGCAGTACTTC,CASSWTSNEQYF
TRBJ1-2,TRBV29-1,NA,TGCAGCGTTGAACGATCAGGGAACTATGGCTACACCTTC,CSVERSGNYGYTF
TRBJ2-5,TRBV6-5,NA,TGTGCCAGCAGTTACGAGGGGTCATGGACCCAGTACTTC,CASSYEGSWTQYF
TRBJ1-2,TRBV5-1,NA,TGCGCCAGCAGCTTGTCGCACAGTGACTATGGCTACACCTTC,CASSLSHSDYGYTF
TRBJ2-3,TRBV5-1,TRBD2,TGCGCCAGCAGTTCGCGGGAGGGCCAGGCAGATACGCAGTATTTT,CASSSREGQADTQYF